The clone carrying this T cell receptor beta chain is a singleton in its sample. This specimen comes from a study of blood T cell repertoires in COVID-19. Study as a whole: The United States, Italy and Spain were the sources of the acute and convalescent COVID-19 samples. Sample material is recorded as cDNA or gDNA derived from T cells, B-cell-depleted T cells, or PBMCs.

Germline-derived CDR1 and CDR2 are SGHDN and FVKESK. After removal of 4 bases from V and 4 bases from J, the junction contained 8 bases not matched to a gene. The CDR3 is 15 residues long. Study processing details: Amplified reference gene primers provided the basis for estimating nucleated cell counts. Some clones are missing from TCRdb's copy, which holds only in-frame ones; the method was immunoSEQ multiplex PCR. Clonal size and the V and J genes are those of that table, whereas D and trimming came from the DNA. The sample consists of around 110,000 clones, approximately 90% of them appearing once.

The sequence was collected from a human donor with active COVID-19. The donor label of this sample is uncertain. Material: peripheral blood. This rearrangement joins TRBV14 to TRBJ1-2, with TRBD1 matching 8 bases. In DNA form, the CDR3 reads TGTGCCAGCAGCCGCCATACAGGGGGATGCTATGGCTACACCTTC. This translates into CASSRHTGGCYGYTF.